What follows are 5 T cell receptor gamma chains derived from one specimen sequenced in a study of gamma-delta chains in newborns, infants, children. TCRdb re-called the reads with CATT. The sample lists about 860 gamma-chain clones, around 64% seen once, with under 30% in the top ten. The sequencing input was blood. All receptors come from a child who was a newborn, infant or young child, either healthy, febrile or measles-vaccinated (not recorded which).

This clone has more than one count but fewer than ten. The same CDR3 can be traced to other DNA sequences in this sample. The V gene is TRGV9, the J gene TRGJP. J lost 7 bases, V lost 0 bases, and 3 bases had no gene match. The CDR3 spans 16 residues. CDR1 GITISATS and CDR2 ISYDGTV come from the germline V gene (reference sequence). This CDR3 reads CALWEVAELGKKIKVF. CDR3 bases: TGTGCCTTGTGGGAGGTGGCTGAGTTGGGCAAAAAAATCAAGGTATTT.

The V gene remains uncalled, whereas the J gene is TRGJ1 or TRGJ2. CDR3 length: 14 residues. The chain's CDR3 is CALWEVGNYYKKLF. The CDR3 coding sequence is TGTGCCTTGTGGGAGGTGGGGAATTATTATAAGAAACTCTTT.

V usage is TRGV9 and J usage is TRGJP. Germline matching of the DNA provided the J gene here, since TCRdb leaves it blank. The CDR3 sequence is 16 residues long. In germline, CDR1 is GITISATS, CDR2 ISYDGTV (reference sequence). The J segment lost 6 bases and the V segment lost 3 bases, leaving 5 bases of the junction unmatched. In DNA form, the CDR3 reads TGTGCCTTGTGGGAGCTTGGAGAGTTGGGCAAAAAAATCAAGGTATTT. Its translation: CALWELGELGKKIKVF.

This clone was recorded once. This chain connects TRGV9 to TRGJP. Since TCRdb gives no J gene, matching the DNA to germline was used here to assign it. Germline V gene lookup returns CDR1 GITISATS and CDR2 ISYDGTV (reference sequence). The J segment lost 9 bases and the V segment lost 0 bases, leaving 5 bases of the junction unmatched. This CDR3 has 16 amino acids. The CDR3 bases are TGTGCCTTGTGGGAGGTGCACGGGTTGGGCAAAAAAATCAAGGTATTT. Translated: CALWEVHGLGKKIKVF.

This clone was seen more than once but under ten times. The V call is TRGV4, the J call TRGJ1 or TRGJ2. Trimming removed 0 bases from V and 5 bases from J; junction bases left unmatched: 4. This CDR3 region has 13 residues. The germline gives CDR1 EGSTGY, CDR2 YDSYTSSV. The CDR3 nucleotides read TGTGCCACCTGGGATGGGCAGGATTATAAGAAACTCTTT. Protein sequence: CATWDGQDYKKLF.